This T cell receptor (beta chain) was identified in a study of cytomegalovirus exposure and HLA in healthy donors. General study points: Rarity marked most TCR sequences, yet some public TCRs occurred in many donors. Later on, a genetic analysis was performed. It linked a missense variant in DCLRE1C with V- and J-gene trimming of TCR beta. Being productive about 87% or about 30% of the time was typical of most TCR beta V segments in an earlier analysis.

A word on this clone: Its target is not known.

13 Jbeta primers and 60 Vbeta primers were used for the PCR. In the original processing: Later analysis identified roughly 84 million unique TCR beta chains, approximately 10 million shared. The table came from immunoSEQ multiplex PCR; TCRdb's copy has only in-frame clones and leaves some out. That table gives V, J and clone size, and the DNA gave D and trimming. The data show 170,000 or so clones, 80% seen once. The germline CDR1 and CDR2 sequences are SGHDT and YYEEEE. The CDR3 loop spans 15 amino acids. V lost 2 bases and J 4 bases, leaving 13 bases between the germline ends. The gene calls are TRBV5-6 and TRBJ1-5; D may be TRBD1 (6 bases). Sequenced material: PBMCs. The clonotype comes from a boy aged 5-17 years in good health and CMV-seronegative. CDR3 amino acids: CASSFGGARNQPQHF. CDR3 in DNA: TGTGCCAGCAGCTTCGGGGGGGCGAGGAATCAGCCCCAGCATTTT. Full variable domain (missing parts from reference TRBV5-6 and TRBJ1-5): DAGVTQSPTHLIKTRGQQVTLRCSPKSGHDTVSWYQQALGQGPQFIFQYYEEEERQRGNFPDRFSGHQFPNYSSELNVNALLLGDSALYLCASSFGGARNQPQHFGDGTRLSIL.